These 7 T cell receptor beta chains originate from one sample sequenced in a study of blood T cell repertoires in COVID-19. Method: immunoSEQ multiplex PCR; TCRdb's copy keeps in-frame clones and lacks some. This sample has approximately 98,000 clones, with approximately 88% found just once. Sequencing was done on a sample of peripheral blood. The source of these receptors is a human donor in a cohort sampled during active COVID-19.

The CDR3 reads CASSVDFQETQYF. In DNA, the CDR3 is TGTGCCAGCAGTGTAGACTTTCAAGAGACCCAGTACTTC. The J gene is TRBJ2-5, the V gene TRBV2; no reliable D call. The CDR3 is 13 residues long. Germline V gene lookup returns CDR1 SNHLY and CDR2 FYNNEI. The V and J ends lost 4 bases and 2 bases respectively, with 8 bases between them.

About this clone: At one boundary the junction diverges from the germline segment, which might be a read error. The chain employs TRBV7-7 and TRBJ2-3, with a possible D match to TRBD1 (5 bases). Germline CDR1 reads SSHAT; CDR2 reads FNYEAQ (reference sequence). This CDR3 region has 15 residues. CDR3: CASSLTDSSTDTQYF. In nucleotides, the CDR3 is TGTGCTAGCAGCTTAACTGACAGCAGCACAGATACGCAGTATTTT.

With regard to this clone: This same CDR3 is encoded by further DNA sequences in the sample. The chain is built from TRBV9 and TRBJ1-1, with 8 bases aligning to TRBD1. This CDR3 region has 13 residues. The V and J ends lost 0 bases and 5 bases, in that order; junction bases with no gene match: 0. Germline V lookup: CDR1 SGDLS, CDR2 YYNGEE. As DNA, the CDR3 is TGTGCCAGCAGCGTAGGACAGGGGACTGAAGCTTTCTTT. This translates into CASSVGQGTEAFF.

This clone was picked up a small number of times. The chain uses TRBV11-2 and TRBJ2-5; TRBD2 matches 8 bases. Losses at the gene ends were 2 bases for V and 2 bases for J; bases not matched to a gene: 4. The germline V gene encodes CDR1 SGHAT and CDR2 FQNNGV. CDR3 length: 15 amino acids. This chain's CDR3 is CASSLIGGGQETQYF. Here the CDR3 DNA reads TGTGCCAGCAGCTTAATCGGGGGGGGGCAAGAGACCCAGTACTTC.

This chain links TRBV7-4 with TRBJ2-3, with 9 bases identical to TRBD2. Per the germline V gene, CDR1 is SGHVT and CDR2 is SQSDAQ. The V segment lost 3 bases and the J segment 2 bases; nucleotides outside the gene matches: 9. The CDR3 is 17 residues long. CDR3 DNA: TGTGCCAGCAGCTTGTTGCGGGAGGGCCGCCTCACAGATACGCAGTATTTT. Translating it yields CASSLLREGRLTDTQYF.

The rearrangement uses TRBV5-1 and TRBJ2-1; possible D gene TRBD1, 6 bases. Trimming removed 7 bases from V and 5 bases from J, with 16 bases in between. Germline lookup yields CDR1 SGHRS and CDR2 YFSETQ. The CDR3 covers 14 residues. CDR3 coding DNA: TGCGCCAGCGGAACAGGGAATACAAACAATGAGCAGTTCTTC. Translated: CASGTGNTNNEQFF.

The J gene is TRBJ2-2, the V gene TRBV30; the D gene is possibly TRBD2 (7 bases). This CDR3 region has 16 residues. Germline V gives CDR1 GTSNPN, CDR2 SVGIG (reference sequence). The ends were cut back, 1 base at V and 3 bases at J, with 15 bases in the middle. The chain's CDR3 is CAWSAKQGRDTGELFF. CDR3 DNA: TGTGCCTGGAGTGCGAAGCAGGGGAGGGACACCGGGGAGCTGTTTTTT.